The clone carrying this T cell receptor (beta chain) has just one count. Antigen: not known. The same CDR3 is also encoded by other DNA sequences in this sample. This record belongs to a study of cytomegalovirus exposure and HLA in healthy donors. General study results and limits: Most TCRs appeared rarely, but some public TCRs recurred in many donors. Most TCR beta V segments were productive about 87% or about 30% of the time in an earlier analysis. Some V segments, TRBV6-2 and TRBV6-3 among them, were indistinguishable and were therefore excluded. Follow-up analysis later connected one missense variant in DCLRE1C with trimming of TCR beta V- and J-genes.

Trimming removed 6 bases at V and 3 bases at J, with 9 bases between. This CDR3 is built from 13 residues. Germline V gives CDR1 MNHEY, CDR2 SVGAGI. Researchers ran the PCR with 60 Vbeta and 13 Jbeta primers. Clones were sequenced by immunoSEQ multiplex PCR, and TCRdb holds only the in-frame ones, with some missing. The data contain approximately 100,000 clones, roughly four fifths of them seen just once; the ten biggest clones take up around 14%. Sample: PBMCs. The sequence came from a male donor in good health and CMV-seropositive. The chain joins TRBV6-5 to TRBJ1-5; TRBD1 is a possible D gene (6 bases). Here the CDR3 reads CASRQGFNQPQHF. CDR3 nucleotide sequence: TGTGCCAGCAGGCAGGGGTTCAATCAGCCCCAGCATTTT.